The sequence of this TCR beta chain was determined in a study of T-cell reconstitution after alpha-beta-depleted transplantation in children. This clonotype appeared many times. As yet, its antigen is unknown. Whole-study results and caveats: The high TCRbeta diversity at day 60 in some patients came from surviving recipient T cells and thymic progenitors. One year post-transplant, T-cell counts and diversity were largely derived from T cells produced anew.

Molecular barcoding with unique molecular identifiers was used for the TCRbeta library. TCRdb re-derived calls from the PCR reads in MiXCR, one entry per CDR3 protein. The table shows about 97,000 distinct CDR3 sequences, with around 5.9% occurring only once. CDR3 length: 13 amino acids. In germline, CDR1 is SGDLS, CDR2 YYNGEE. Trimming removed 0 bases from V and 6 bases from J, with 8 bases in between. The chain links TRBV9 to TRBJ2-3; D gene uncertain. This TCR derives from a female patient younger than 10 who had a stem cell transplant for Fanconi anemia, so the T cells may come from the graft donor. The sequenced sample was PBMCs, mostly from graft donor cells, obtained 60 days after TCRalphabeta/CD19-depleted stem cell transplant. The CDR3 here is CASSVEPWDTQYF. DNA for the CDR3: TGTGCCAGCAGCGTAGAACCCTGGGATACGCAGTATTTT.